This T cell receptor (beta chain) comes out of a study of blood T cell repertoires in COVID-19. Study as a whole: Samples came from the United States, Italy and Spain, spanning acute and convalescent COVID-19.

This CDR3 region has 13 residues. V lost 3 bases and J lost 2, with 7 bases in between. Per the study methods: Amplification of reference gene primers was used by the study to estimate nucleated cell counts. Produced via immunoSEQ multiplex PCR; TCRdb's table is partial and in-frame only. V and J calls and clone size are as listed in that table; D and trimming were resolved from the DNA. This table holds around 100,000 clones, 82% found once. The TCR sequence derives from a man in his 70s with acute or convalescent COVID-19. The rearrangement links TRBV12-3 or TRBV12-4 to TRBJ1-1; D is unclear. The sample was peripheral blood. CDR3 amino acids: CASSFTANTEAFF. The CDR3 nucleotides read TGTGCCAGCAGTTTTACAGCCAACACTGAAGCTTTCTTT.